The clone carrying this TCR beta chain was found a few times. Its cognate antigen is unknown. The data are from a study of blood T cells in healthy people across ages. Combining a sample-barcoded 5' primer with a J-beta primer mix, a second PCR ran for roughly 6 to 11 cycles. TCRdb processed the 5' RACE reads anew with MiXCR; each CDR3 protein has one entry. This sample carries about 570,000 distinct CDR3 sequences, around 27% of them seen once, and the ten largest clones take over 3.5%. Whole-study results and caveats: Diversity of TCR beta per million T cells declined in a roughly linear way with age.

Total RNA extracted from each sample amounted to at least 5 micrograms. The CDR3 totals 13 residues. CDR1 SQVTM and CDR2 ANQGSEA come from the germline V gene. Trimming took 6 bases from V and 1 from J, leaving 12 bases between them. The data were also submitted as part of a second study, on T cells of mothers and their children.

This sequence originates from a boy between 2 and 10 years old in good health. The chain couples TRBV29-1 to TRBJ2-5, with D tentatively TRBD1 (5 bases). Source material: blood. CDR3 sequence (DNA): TGCAGCGTAGACCGACAGAGCCAAGAGACCCAGTACTTC. It encodes CSVDRQSQETQYF.